A selection of T cell receptor beta chains follows, all from one sample in a study of blood T cells in healthy people across ages. TCRdb reprocessed the 5' RACE reads with MiXCR, giving one entry per CDR3 protein. The data show about 780,000 distinct CDR3 sequences, 35% to 50% seen once. Material for sequencing was blood. Receptor source: an elderly man in good health. Each CDR3 is given with its conserved first and last residue. D genes are given only for firm matches. Not every row has a clone size; where given, it reads once, few, many or a size class.

j_gene,abundance,d_gene,v_gene,CDR3aa,CDR3nt
TRBJ2-1,few,NA,TRBV12-3/TRBV12-4,CASSRLGPEQFF,TGTGCCAGCAGTAGACTAGGTCCTGAGCAGTTCTTC
TRBJ1-2,NA,NA,TRBV27,CASSPQHQDYGYTF,TGTGCCAGCAGTCCCCAGCACCAGGACTATGGCTACACCTTC
TRBJ2-7,once,TRBD2,TRBV29-1,CSVDTGTSGASNEQYF,TGCAGCGTTGACACCGGGACTAGCGGAGCCTCCAACGAGCAGTACTTC
TRBJ2-1,NA,TRBD2,TRBV7-2,CASSLVPSGTYEQFF,TGTGCCAGCAGCTTAGTACCTAGCGGAACCTACGAGCAGTTCTTC
TRBJ1-5,few,NA,TRBV20-1,CSARVGGNQPQHF,TGCAGTGCTAGAGTAGGGGGCAATCAGCCCCAGCATTTT
TRBJ2-7,many,NA,TRBV7-2,CASSPHYEQYF,TGTGCCAGCAGCCCCCACTACGAGCAGTACTTC
TRBJ2-1,NA,NA,TRBV12-3/TRBV12-4,CASSSPRRSSYNEQFF,TGTGCCAGCAGTTCTCCCCGCAGGAGCTCCTACAATGAGCAGTTCTTC
TRBJ1-4,NA,NA,TRBV27,CASSLSHAVSEKLFF,TGTGCCAGCAGTTTATCCCACGCGGTCTCTGAAAAACTGTTTTTT
TRBJ2-1,NA,TRBD2,TRBV6-2/TRBV6-3,CASSSLAGLDTNEQFF,TGTGCCAGCAGTTCGCTTGCGGGACTAGACACCAATGAGCAGTTCTTC
TRBJ1-1,NA,NA,TRBV4-3,CASSHATGVNTEAFF,TGCGCCAGCAGCCACGCGACAGGAGTGAACACTGAAGCTTTCTTT
TRBJ1-1,NA,NA,TRBV6-6,CASRHTGPTEAFF,TGTGCCAGCAGACACACAGGGCCCACTGAAGCTTTCTTT
TRBJ1-5,NA,TRBD1,TRBV20-1,CSAGTGVNQPQHF,TGCAGTGCAGGGACAGGGGTGAATCAGCCCCAGCATTTT
TRBJ2-5,NA,NA,TRBV6-5,CASSYSIEETGLDQYF,TGTGCCAGCAGTTACTCGATAGAGGAAACAGGGCTTGATCAGTACTTC
TRBJ2-1,NA,NA,TRBV19,CASSMGVSGQFF,TGTGCCAGTAGTATGGGCGTCTCGGGGCAGTTCTTC
TRBJ2-1,NA,NA,TRBV5-1,CASSLIRGPYNEQFF,TGCGCCAGCAGCTTGATCCGGGGTCCTTACAATGAGCAGTTCTTC
TRBJ2-7,NA,TRBD1,TRBV5-1,CASSRTGQTGTYKQYF,TGCGCCAGCAGTAGGACAGGGCAAACGGGGACCTACAAGCAGTACTTC
TRBJ2-7,NA,TRBD2,TRBV28,CASSFNVAGVDEQYF,TGTGCCAGCAGTTTTAACGTAGCGGGAGTAGACGAGCAGTACTTC
TRBJ2-1,many,TRBD2,TRBV7-3,CASSPNGGGYNEQFF,TGTGCCAGCAGCCCAAATGGCGGGGGCTACAATGAGCAGTTCTTC
TRBJ2-3,NA,TRBD2,TRBV7-3,CASRQREGGTGTQYF,TGTGCCAGCAGACAGCGGGAGGGAGGCACAGGTACGCAGTATTTT
TRBJ2-5,few,NA,TRBV28,CASRAGHETQYF,TGTGCCAGCAGAGCAGGGCACGAGACCCAGTACTTC
TRBJ2-7,NA,TRBD2,TRBV29-1,CSVARGGREYNEQYF,TGCAGCGTGGCCCGGGGGGGACGGGAATACAATGAGCAGTACTTC
TRBJ2-1,NA,TRBD2,TRBV20-1,CSAMVGLAGGMGYNEQFF,TGCAGTGCTATGGTAGGACTAGCGGGAGGTATGGGCTACAATGAGCAGTTCTTC
TRBJ2-1,many,NA,TRBV2,CASGSSNGGSNEQFF,TGTGCCAGCGGGAGTTCGAATGGGGGGAGCAATGAGCAGTTCTTC
TRBJ2-5,few,NA,TRBV27,CASSFRDRETQYF,TGTGCCAGCAGTTTCCGGGATCGGGAGACCCAGTACTTC
TRBJ2-3,NA,TRBD2,TRBV14,CASSRGLAGGPADTQYF,TGTGCCAGCAGCCGGGGACTAGCGGGAGGGCCCGCAGATACGCAGTATTTT
TRBJ2-4,NA,TRBD1,TRBV7-8,CASSVNDRGLAKNIQYF,TGTGCCAGCAGCGTTAATGACAGGGGCCTAGCCAAAAACATTCAGTACTTC
TRBJ2-1,NA,NA,TRBV9,CASSVGISYNEQFF,TGTGCCAGCAGCGTAGGTATTAGCTACAATGAGCAGTTCTTC
TRBJ2-5,few,TRBD1,TRBV5-1,CASSSQGPHEQYF,TGCGCCAGCAGCTCACAGGGGCCCCATGAGCAGTACTTC
TRBJ2-3,NA,TRBD1,TRBV11-2,CASSLARGRPDTQYF,TGTGCCAGCAGCTTGGCCAGGGGGCGCCCAGATACGCAGTATTTT
TRBJ2-5,few,NA,TRBV6-5,CASSYSGSQETQYF,TGTGCCAGCAGTTACTCAGGGTCCCAAGAGACCCAGTACTTC
TRBJ2-1,NA,TRBD2,TRBV18,CASSPGLAGFFEQFF,TGTGCCAGCTCACCGGGGCTAGCGGGGTTCTTCGAGCAGTTCTTC
TRBJ2-7,NA,TRBD2,TRBV5-1,CASSLAGGKSSYNEQYF,TGCGCCAGCAGCTTGGCGGGAGGGAAGAGCTCCTACAATGAGCAGTACTTC
TRBJ2-7,few,NA,TRBV21-1,CASSKYRPRQGASYEQYF,TGTGCCAGCAGCAAATATCGCCCCCGACAGGGGGCCTCGTACGAGCAGTACTTC
TRBJ2-2,few,NA,TRBV7-6,CASSLETLNTGELFF,TGTGCCAGCAGCTTGGAGACACTTAACACCGGGGAGCTGTTTTTT